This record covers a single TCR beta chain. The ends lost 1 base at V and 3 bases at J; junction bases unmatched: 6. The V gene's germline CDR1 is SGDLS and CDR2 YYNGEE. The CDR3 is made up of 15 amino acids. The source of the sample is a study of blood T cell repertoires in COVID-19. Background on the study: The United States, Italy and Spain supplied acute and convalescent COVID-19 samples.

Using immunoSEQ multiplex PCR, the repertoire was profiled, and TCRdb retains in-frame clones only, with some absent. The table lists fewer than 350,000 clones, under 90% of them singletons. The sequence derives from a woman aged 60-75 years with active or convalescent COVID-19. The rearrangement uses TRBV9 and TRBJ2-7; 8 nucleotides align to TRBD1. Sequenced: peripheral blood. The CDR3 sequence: CASSVSGQGVYEQYF. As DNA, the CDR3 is TGTGCCAGCAGCGTAAGTGGACAGGGCGTCTACGAGCAGTACTTC. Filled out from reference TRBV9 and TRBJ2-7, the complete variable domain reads DSGVTQTPKHLITATGQRVTLRCSPRSGDLSVYWYQQSLDQGLQFLIQYYNGEERAKGNILERFSAQQFPDLHSELNLSSLELGDSALYFCASSVSGQGVYEQYFGPGTRLTVT.